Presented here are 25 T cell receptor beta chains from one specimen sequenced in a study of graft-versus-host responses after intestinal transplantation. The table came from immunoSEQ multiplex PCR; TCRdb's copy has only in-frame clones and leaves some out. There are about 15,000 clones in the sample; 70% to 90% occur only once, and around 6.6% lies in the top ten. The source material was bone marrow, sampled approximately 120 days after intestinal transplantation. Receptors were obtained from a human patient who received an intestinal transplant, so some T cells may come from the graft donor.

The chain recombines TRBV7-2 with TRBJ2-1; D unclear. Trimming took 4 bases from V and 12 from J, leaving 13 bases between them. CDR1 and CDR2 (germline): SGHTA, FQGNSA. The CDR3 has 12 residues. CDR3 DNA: TGTGCCAGCAGCTCTCACCCGATCGGGCAGTTCTTC. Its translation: CASSSHPIGQFF.

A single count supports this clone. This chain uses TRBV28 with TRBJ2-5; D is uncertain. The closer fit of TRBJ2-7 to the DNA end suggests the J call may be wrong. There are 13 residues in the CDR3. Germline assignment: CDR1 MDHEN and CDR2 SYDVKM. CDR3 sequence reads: CASSLKGPYEQYF. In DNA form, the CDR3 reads TGTGCCAGCAGTCTCAAGGGCCCCTACGAGCAGTACTTC.

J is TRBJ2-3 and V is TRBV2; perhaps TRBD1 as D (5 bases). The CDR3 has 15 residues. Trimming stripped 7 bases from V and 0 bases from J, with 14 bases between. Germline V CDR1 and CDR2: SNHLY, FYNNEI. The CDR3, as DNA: TGTGCCAGCAAGGTCAGGGAATTTAGCACAGATACGCAGTATTTT. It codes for CASKVREFSTDTQYF. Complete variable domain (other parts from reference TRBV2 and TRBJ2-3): EPEVTQTPSHQVTQMGQEVILRCVPISNHLYFYWYRQILGQKVEFLVSFYNNEISEKSEIFDDQFSVERPDGSNFTLKIRSTKLEDSAMYFCASKVREFSTDTQYFGPGTRLTVL.

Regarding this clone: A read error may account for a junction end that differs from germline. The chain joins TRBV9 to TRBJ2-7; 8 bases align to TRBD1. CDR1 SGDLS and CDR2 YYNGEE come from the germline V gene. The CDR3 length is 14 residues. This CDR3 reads CAGSHGQGTYEQYF. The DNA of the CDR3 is TGTGCCGGCAGCCACGGACAGGGTACCTACGAGCAGTACTTC.

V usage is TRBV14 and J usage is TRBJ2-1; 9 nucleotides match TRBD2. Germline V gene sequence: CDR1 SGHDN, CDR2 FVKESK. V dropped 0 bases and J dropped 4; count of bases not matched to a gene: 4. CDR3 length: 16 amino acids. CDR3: CASSQDRLAVYNEQFF. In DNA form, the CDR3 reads TGTGCCAGCAGCCAAGATCGACTAGCGGTATACAATGAGCAGTTCTTC. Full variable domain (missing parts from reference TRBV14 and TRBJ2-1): EAGVTQFPSHSVIEKGQTVTLRCDPISGHDNLYWYRRVMGKEIKFLLHFVKESKQDESGMPNNRFLAERTGGTYSTLKVQPAELEDSGVYFCASSQDRLAVYNEQFFGPGTRLTVL.

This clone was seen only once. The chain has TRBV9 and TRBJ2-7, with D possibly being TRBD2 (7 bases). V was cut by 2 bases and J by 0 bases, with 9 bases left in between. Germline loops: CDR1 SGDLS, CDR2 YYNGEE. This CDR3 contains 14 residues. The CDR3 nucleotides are TGTGCCAGCAGCGTCGGGGGGCCCTCCTACGAGCAGTACTTC. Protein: CASSVGGPSYEQYF.

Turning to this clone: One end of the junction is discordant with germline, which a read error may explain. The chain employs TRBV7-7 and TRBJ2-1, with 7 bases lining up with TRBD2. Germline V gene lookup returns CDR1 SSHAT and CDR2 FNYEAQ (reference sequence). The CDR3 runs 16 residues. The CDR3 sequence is CASSPAGWASGDEQFF. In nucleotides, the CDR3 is TGTGCTAGCAGTCCCGCCGGTTGGGCTAGCGGAGACGAGCAGTTCTTC.

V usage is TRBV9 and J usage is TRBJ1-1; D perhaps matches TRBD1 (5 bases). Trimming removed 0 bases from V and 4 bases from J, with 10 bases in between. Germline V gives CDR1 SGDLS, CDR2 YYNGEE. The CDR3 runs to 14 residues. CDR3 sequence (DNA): TGTGCCAGCAGCGTAGACGGGGGGAGCACTGAAGCTTTCTTT. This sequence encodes CASSVDGGSTEAFF.

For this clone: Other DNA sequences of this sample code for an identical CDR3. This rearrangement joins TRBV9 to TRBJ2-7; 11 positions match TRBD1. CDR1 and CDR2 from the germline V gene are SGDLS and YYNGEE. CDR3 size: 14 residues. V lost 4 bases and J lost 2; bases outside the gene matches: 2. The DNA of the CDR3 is TGTGCCAGCAGCCCGGGACAGGGGGCCTACGAGCAGTACTTC. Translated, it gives CASSPGQGAYEQYF.

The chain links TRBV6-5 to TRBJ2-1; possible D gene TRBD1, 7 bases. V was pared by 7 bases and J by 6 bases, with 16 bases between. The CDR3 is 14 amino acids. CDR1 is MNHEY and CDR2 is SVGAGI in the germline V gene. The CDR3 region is CASTGGDSLNEQFF. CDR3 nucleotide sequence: TGTGCCAGCACCGGAGGGGACAGTCTCAATGAGCAGTTCTTC.

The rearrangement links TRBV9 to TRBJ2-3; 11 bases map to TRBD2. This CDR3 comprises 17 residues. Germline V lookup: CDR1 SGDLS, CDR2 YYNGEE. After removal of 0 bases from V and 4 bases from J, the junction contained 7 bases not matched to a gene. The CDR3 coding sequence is TGTGCCAGCAGCGTAGAGGCTCGACTAGCGGGACCAGATACGCAGTATTTT. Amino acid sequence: CASSVEARLAGPDTQYF.

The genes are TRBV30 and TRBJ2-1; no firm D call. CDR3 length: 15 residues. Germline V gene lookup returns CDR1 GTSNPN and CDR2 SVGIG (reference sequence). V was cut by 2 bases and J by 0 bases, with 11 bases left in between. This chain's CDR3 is CAWSYGPSSYNEQFF. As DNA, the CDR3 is TGTGCCTGGAGTTACGGGCCTAGCTCCTACAATGAGCAGTTCTTC.

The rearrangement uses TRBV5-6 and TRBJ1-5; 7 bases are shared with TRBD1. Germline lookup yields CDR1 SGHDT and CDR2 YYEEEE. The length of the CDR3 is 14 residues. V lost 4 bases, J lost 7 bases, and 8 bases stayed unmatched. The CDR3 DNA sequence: TGTGCCAGCAGCCTTACAGGGGCTGACCAGCCCCAGCATTTT. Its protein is CASSLTGADQPQHF. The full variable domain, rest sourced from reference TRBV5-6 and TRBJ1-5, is DAGVTQSPTHLIKTRGQQVTLRCSPKSGHDTVSWYQQALGQGPQFIFQYYEEEERQRGNFPDRFSGHQFPNYSSELNVNALLLGDSALYLCASSLTGADQPQHFGDGTRLSIL.

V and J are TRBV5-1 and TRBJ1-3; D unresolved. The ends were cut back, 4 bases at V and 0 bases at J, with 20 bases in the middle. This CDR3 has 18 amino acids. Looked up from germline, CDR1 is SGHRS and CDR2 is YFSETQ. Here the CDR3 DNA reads TGCGCCAGCAGCCCTTTAGCCGGGCGACTGAGCTCTGGAAACACCATATATTTT. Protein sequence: CASSPLAGRLSSGNTIYF.

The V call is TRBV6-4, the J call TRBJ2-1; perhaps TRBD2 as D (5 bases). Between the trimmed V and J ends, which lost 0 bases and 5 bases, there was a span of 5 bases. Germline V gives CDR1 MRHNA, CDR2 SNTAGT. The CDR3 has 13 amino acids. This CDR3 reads CASSDSTNNEQFF. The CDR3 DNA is TGTGCCAGCAGTGACTCGACTAACAATGAGCAGTTCTTC.

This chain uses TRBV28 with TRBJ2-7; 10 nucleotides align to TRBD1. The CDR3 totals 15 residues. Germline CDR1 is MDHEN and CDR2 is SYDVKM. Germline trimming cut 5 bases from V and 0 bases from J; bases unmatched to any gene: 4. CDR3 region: CASSPGQGFSYEQYF. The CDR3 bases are TGTGCCAGCAGTCCGGGACAGGGGTTCTCCTACGAGCAGTACTTC.

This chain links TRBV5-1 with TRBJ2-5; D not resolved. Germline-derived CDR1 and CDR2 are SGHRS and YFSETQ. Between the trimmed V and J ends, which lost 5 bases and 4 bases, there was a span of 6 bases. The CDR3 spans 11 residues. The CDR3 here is CASRGGETQYF. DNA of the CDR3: TGCGCCAGCAGAGGCGGAGAGACCCAGTACTTC. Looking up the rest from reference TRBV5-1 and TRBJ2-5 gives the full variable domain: KAGVTQTPRYLIKTRGQQVTLSCSPISGHRSVSWYQQTPGQGLQFLFEYFSETQRNKGNFPGRFSGRQFSNSRSEMNVSTLELGDSALYLCASRGGETQYFGPGTRLLVL.

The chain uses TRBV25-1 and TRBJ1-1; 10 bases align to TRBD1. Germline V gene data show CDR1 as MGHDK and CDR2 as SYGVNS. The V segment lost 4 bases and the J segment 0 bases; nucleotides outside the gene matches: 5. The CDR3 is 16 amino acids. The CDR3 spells CASSASGTGVNTEAFF. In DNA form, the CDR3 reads TGTGCCAGCAGTGCCTCCGGGACAGGGGTGAACACTGAAGCTTTCTTT.

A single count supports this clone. The CDR3 DNA reads as TGTGCCAGCAGCACGGTCGGCAGTAACGAGCAGTACTTC. It is translated as CASSTVGSNEQYF. V is TRBV5-6 and J is TRBJ2-7; no definite D call. CDR1 is SGHDT, CDR2 YYEEEE, per germline. Trimming removed 4 bases at V and 5 bases at J, with 13 bases between. There are 13 residues in the CDR3.

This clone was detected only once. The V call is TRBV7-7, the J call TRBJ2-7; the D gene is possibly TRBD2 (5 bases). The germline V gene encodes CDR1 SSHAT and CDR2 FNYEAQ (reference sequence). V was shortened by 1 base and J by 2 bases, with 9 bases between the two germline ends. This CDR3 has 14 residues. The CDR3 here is CASSLGEGAYEQYF. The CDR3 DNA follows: TGTGCCAGCAGCTTAGGCGAGGGTGCCTACGAGCAGTACTTC.

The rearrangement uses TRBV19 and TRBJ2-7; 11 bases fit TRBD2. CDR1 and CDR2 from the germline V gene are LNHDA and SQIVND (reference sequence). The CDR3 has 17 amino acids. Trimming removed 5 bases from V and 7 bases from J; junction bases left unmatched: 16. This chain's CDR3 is CASSSTPQLAGEGEQYF. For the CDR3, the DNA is TGTGCCAGTAGTTCGACCCCCCAACTAGCGGGAGAGGGGGAGCAGTACTTC.

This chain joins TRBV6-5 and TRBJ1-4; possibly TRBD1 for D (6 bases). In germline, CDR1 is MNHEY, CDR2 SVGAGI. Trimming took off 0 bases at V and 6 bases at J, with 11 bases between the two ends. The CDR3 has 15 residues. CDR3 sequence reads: CASSYSRGAHEKLFF. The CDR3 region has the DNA TGTGCCAGCAGTTACTCGAGGGGGGCTCATGAAAAACTGTTTTTT.

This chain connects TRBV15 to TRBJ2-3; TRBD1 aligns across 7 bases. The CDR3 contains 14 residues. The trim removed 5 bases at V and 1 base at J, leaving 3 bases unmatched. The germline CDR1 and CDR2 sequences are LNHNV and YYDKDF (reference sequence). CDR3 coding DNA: TGTGCCACCAGCCTAGGACAGGGCACAGATACGCAGTATTTT. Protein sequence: CATSLGQGTDTQYF.

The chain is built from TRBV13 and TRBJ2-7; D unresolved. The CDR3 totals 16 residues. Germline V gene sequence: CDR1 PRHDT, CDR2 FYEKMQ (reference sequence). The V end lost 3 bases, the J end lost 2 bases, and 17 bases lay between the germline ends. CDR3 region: CASSFIPRAEAYEQYF. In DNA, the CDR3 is TGTGCCAGCAGCTTTATACCCCGGGCAGAGGCCTACGAGCAGTACTTC.

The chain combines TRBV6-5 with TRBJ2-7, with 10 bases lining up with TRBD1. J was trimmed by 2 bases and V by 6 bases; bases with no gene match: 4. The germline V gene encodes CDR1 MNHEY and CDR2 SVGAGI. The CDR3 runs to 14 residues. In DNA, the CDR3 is TGTGCCAGCAGCCTCGACAGGGGGCCCTACGAGCAGTACTTC. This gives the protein CASSLDRGPYEQYF.